This TCR beta chain was captured in a study of molecular identifiers for immune sequencing clone quantification. This CDR3 is 15 amino acids long. The V gene lost 5 bases and the J gene lost 1 base, with 13 bases spanning the gap. The germline V gene has CDR1 SGHTA and CDR2 FQGTGA. This clonotype occurred many times. TCRdb used MiXCR to reprocess the PCR reads, holding one entry per CDR3 protein. The sample holds 40,000 to 45,000 distinct CDR3 sequences, approximately 21% seen once. The specimen sequenced was naive CD8+ T cells from blood, with Jurkat cell RNA spiked in. Subset noted: FACS-sorted CD8+CD4-CCR7+CD45RA+ naive T cells. The sequence was obtained from a human donor in good health. Some libraries in this study had Jurkat cell RNA spiked in. This rearrangement joins TRBV7-3 to TRBJ2-3; a weak D match, TRBD1 (5 bases). CDR3 bases: TGTGCCAGCAGCAGAGGACAAGCCCGCACAGATACGCAGTATTTT. Protein sequence: CASSRGQARTDTQYF.